This T cell receptor (beta chain) originates from a study of Ad26.COV2.S vaccination and SARS-CoV-2 variants. Turning to the study itself: The Ad26.COV2.S arm of the COV1001 trial was where the donor was placed.

Germline trimming cut 0 bases from V and 5 bases from J; bases unmatched to any gene: 7. In germline, CDR1 is SGHTA, CDR2 FQGNSA. CDR3 length: 16 amino acids. TCRdb's copy holds only in-frame clones and misses some; the assay was immunoSEQ multiplex PCR. Of hundreds of thousands of clones listed, roughly nine tenths are singletons. This clone was seen just once. Indicated treatment: around 19 received Ad26.COV2.S at low or high dose, single or two shots; roughly five received placebo; per-sample allocation not given. Sampling was performed 63 days after the first vaccine or placebo injection. The sequenced sample was peripheral blood, obtained in a trial of Ad26.COV2.S vaccine versus placebo. This receptor was identified in a person between 18 and 60 years old who received the Ad26.COV2.S COVID-19 vaccine or a placebo. The gene calls are TRBV7-2 and TRBJ2-1, with 7 nucleotides matching TRBD2. The CDR3 region has the DNA TGTGCCAGCAGCTTAGCGCGAGGGCTAGCGGACAATGAGCAGTTCTTC. Its translation: CASSLARGLADNEQFF.